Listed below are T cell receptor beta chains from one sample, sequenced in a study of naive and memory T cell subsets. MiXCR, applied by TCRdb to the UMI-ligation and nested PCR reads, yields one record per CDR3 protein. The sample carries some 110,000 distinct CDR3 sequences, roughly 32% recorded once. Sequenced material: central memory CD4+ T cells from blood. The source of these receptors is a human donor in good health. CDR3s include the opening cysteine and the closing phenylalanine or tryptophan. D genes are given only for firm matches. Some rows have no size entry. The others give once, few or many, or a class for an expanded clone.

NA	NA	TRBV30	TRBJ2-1	CAWSDFKDEQFF	TGTGCCTGGAGTGATTTTAAGGATGAGCAGTTCTTC
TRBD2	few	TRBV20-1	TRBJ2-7	CSARGVSGTASYEQYF	TGCAGTGCTAGAGGGGTTAGCGGGACGGCCTCCTACGAGCAGTACTTC
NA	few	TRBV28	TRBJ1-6	CASSFYRVQSPLHF	TGTGCCAGCAGTTTCTACAGGGTTCAATCACCCCTCCACTTT
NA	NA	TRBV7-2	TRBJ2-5	CASSLERSLGETQYF	TGTGCCAGCAGCTTAGAGAGGTCTTTAGGAGAGACCCAGTACTTC
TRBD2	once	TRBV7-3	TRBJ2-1	CASSIWGGGNNEQFF	TGTGCCAGCAGCATCTGGGGGGGAGGGAACAATGAGCAGTTCTTC
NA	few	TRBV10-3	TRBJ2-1	CAISERWESSNEQFF	TGTGCCATCAGTGAAAGGTGGGAGTCGTCGAATGAGCAGTTCTTC
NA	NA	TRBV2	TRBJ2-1	CASSVDGYNEQFF	TGTGCCAGCAGTGTCGACGGATACAATGAGCAGTTCTTC
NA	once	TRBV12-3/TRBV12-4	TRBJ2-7	CASSLYLEDEQYF	TGTGCCAGCAGTTTATACCTAGAAGACGAGCAGTACTTC
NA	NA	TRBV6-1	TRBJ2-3	CASGKRRSPTDTQYF	TGTGCCTCCGGCAAAAGGAGATCCCCCACAGATACGCAGTATTTT
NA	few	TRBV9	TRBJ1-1	CASSGAPTQQANTEAFF	TGTGCCAGCAGCGGAGCGCCTACCCAACAGGCGAACACTGAAGCTTTCTTT
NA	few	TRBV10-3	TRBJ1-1	CAISQMNTEAFF	TGTGCCATCAGTCAGATGAACACTGAAGCTTTCTTT
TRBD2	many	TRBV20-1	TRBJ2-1	CSAHRGLARSEQFF	TGCAGTGCTCATCGGGGACTAGCTCGATCGGAGCAGTTCTTC
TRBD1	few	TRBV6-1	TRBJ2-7	CASSEGTGGFYEQYF	TGTGCCAGCAGTGAAGGGACAGGGGGTTTCTACGAGCAGTACTTC
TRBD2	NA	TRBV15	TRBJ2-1	CATKAGGHSYNEQFF	TGTGCCACCAAAGCGGGAGGGCATTCCTACAATGAGCAGTTCTTC
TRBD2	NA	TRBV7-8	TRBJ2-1	CASSLGLAGGPQFF	TGTGCCAGCAGCTTAGGTCTAGCGGGAGGGCCTCAGTTCTTC
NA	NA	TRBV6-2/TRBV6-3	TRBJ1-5	CASKGYSNQPQHF	TGTGCCAGTAAGGGGTATAGCAATCAGCCCCAGCATTTT
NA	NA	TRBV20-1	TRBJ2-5	CSASLSEETQYF	TGCAGTGCTAGTCTCTCGGAAGAGACCCAGTACTTC
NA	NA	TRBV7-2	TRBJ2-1	CASSLGLRTNEQFF	TGTGCCAGCAGCTTAGGTCTTAGGACGAATGAGCAGTTCTTC
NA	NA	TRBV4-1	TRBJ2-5	CASSQDWPGEETQYF	TGCGCCAGCAGCCAAGATTGGCCAGGGGAAGAGACCCAGTACTTC
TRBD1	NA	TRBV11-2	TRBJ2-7	CASSLTGYEQYF	TGTGCCAGCAGCTTGACAGGGTACGAGCAGTACTTC
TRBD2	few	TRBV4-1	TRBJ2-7	CASSQVLVAGGPPYEQYF	TGCGCCAGCAGCCAAGTGTTAGTGGCGGGAGGCCCCCCCTACGAGCAGTACTTC
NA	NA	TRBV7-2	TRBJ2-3	CASTEEVARSTDTQYF	TGTGCCAGCACTGAAGAAGTAGCCAGGAGCACAGATACGCAGTATTTT
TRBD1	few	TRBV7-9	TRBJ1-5	CASSASGQGNQPQHF	TGTGCCAGCAGCGCATCCGGACAGGGGAATCAGCCCCAGCATTTT
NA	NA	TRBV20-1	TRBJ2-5	CSARVASGLQETQYF	TGCAGTGCTAGAGTCGCCAGCGGCCTCCAAGAGACCCAGTACTTC
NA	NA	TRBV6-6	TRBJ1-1	CATKDSLMNTEAFF	TGTGCCACGAAGGACAGTCTCATGAACACTGAAGCTTTCTTT
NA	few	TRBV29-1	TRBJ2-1	CSVELRTGEQFF	TGCAGCGTTGAACTACGCACCGGTGAGCAGTTCTTC
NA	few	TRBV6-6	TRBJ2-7	CASSSQGPYEQYF	TGTGCCAGCAGTTCGCAGGGGCCATACGAGCAGTACTTC
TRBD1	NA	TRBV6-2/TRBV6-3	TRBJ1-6	CASRGTGSSPLHF	TGTGCCAGCAGGGGGACAGGGAGTTCACCCCTCCACTTT
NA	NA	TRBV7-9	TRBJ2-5	CASGERETQYF	TGTGCCAGCGGTGAGAGAGAGACCCAGTACTTC
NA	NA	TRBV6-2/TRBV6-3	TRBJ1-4	CASSGRRDEKLFF	TGTGCCAGCAGTGGGCGGCGGGATGAAAAACTGTTTTTT
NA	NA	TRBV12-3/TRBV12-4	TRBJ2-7	CASSQGWEQYF	TGTGCCAGCTCCCAGGGGTGGGAGCAGTACTTC
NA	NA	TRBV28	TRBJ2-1	CASSLQSEQFF	TGTGCCAGCAGTTTGCAAAGCGAGCAGTTCTTC
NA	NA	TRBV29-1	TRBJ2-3	CSVSHRESTDTQYF	TGCAGCGTTTCGCATCGGGAGTCCACAGATACGCAGTATTTT
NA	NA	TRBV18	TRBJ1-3	CASSPRSSIGNTIYF	TGTGCCAGCTCACCAAGATCTTCTATTGGAAACACCATATATTTT
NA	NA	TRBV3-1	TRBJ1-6	CASSSRRGNSPLHF	TGTGCCAGCAGCTCTAGAAGAGGAAATTCACCCCTCCACTTT
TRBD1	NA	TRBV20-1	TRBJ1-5	CSGGQFNQPQHF	TGCAGTGGGGGACAGTTTAATCAGCCCCAGCATTTT
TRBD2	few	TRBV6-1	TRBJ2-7	CAGGLAPNYEQYF	TGTGCCGGGGGACTAGCGCCTAACTACGAGCAGTACTTC
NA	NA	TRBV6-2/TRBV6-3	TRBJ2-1	CASSYSPYNEQFF	TGTGCCAGCAGTTATTCCCCATACAATGAGCAGTTCTTC
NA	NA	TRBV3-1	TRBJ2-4	CASSGRGPLAKNIQYF	TGTGCCAGCAGCGGGCGGGGACCTTTAGCCAAAAACATTCAGTACTTC
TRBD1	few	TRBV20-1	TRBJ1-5	CSAKNRGDNQPQHF	TGCAGTGCTAAAAACAGGGGTGACAATCAGCCCCAGCATTTT
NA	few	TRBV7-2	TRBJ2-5	CASSLGGKAGETQYF	TGTGCCAGCAGCTTAGGCGGGAAGGCTGGAGAGACCCAGTACTTC
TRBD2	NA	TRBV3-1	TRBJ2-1	CASSFGLAGAYNEQFF	TGTGCCAGCAGTTTCGGCCTAGCGGGAGCCTACAATGAGCAGTTCTTC
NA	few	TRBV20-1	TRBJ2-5	CSARIGSQTQYF	TGCAGTGCTAGAATCGGAAGTCAGACCCAGTACTTC
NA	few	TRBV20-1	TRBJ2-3	CSARGPGRSTDTQYF	TGCAGTGCTAGAGGCCCTGGTAGAAGCACAGATACGCAGTATTTT
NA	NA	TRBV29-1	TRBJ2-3	CSVERPGADTQYF	TGCAGCGTTGAACGGCCGGGGGCGGATACGCAGTATTTT
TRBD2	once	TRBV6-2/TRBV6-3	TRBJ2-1	CASKGTSDYNEQFF	TGTGCCAGCAAAGGGACTAGCGACTACAATGAGCAGTTCTTC
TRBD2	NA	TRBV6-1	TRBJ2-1	CASGMWRGSYNEQFF	TGTGCCAGCGGTATGTGGCGCGGGAGCTACAATGAGCAGTTCTTC
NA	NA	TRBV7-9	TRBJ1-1	CASSSRDGMNTEAFF	TGTGCCAGCAGCTCCCGGGACGGCATGAACACTGAAGCTTTCTTT
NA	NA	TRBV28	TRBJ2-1	CAGQDSLLNEQFF	TGTGCCGGCCAGGACAGTCTCTTGAATGAGCAGTTCTTC
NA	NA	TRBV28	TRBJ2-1	CASSLIDSPYNEQFF	TGTGCCAGCAGTTTAATAGACAGTCCCTACAATGAGCAGTTCTTC
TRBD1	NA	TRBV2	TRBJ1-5	CASKRYGTVDNQPQHF	TGTGCCAGCAAACGATACGGGACAGTTGACAATCAGCCCCAGCATTTT
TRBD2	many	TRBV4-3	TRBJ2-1	CASSQESGLAEQFF	TGCGCCAGCAGCCAAGAATCGGGACTAGCGGAGCAGTTCTTC
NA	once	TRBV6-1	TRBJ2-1	CASREGGSYNEQFF	TGTGCCAGCCGGGAAGGTGGCTCCTACAATGAGCAGTTCTTC
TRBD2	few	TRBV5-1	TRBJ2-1	CASSPGLAGVNEQFF	TGCGCCAGCAGCCCGGGACTAGCGGGAGTCAATGAGCAGTTCTTC
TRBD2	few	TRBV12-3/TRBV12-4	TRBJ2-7	CASSLRGGLAGVGAVEQYF	TGTGCCAGCAGTTTAAGGGGGGGACTAGCGGGAGTCGGTGCGGTCGAGCAGTACTTC
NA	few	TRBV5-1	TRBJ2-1	CASRWGNSYNEQFF	TGCGCCAGCCGCTGGGGTAACTCCTACAATGAGCAGTTCTTC
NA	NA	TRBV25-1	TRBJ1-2	CASSATGTRVYTF	TGTGCCAGCAGTGCTACCGGGACCAGAGTCTACACCTTC
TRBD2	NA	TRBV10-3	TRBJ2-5	CAIKSGRAVETQYF	TGTGCCATCAAAAGCGGGAGGGCTGTCGAGACCCAGTACTTC